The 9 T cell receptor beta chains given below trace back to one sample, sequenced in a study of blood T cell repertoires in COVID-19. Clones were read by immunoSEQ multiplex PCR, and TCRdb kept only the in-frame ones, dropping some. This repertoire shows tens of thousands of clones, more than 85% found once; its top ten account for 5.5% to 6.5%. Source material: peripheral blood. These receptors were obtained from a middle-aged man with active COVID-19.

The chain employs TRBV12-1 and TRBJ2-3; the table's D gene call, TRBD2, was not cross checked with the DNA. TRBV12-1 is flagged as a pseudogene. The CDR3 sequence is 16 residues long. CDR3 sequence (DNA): TGTGCCAGCAGCTACGAACTAGCGGAGTACACAGATACGCAGTATTTT. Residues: CASSYELAEYTDTQYF.

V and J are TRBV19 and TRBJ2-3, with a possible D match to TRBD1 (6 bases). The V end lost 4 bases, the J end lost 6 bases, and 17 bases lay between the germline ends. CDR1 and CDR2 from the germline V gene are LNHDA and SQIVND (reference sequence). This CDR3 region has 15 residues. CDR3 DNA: TGTGCCAGTAGTAGGGGGCTTATAAGACACGATACGCAGTATTTT. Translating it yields CASSRGLIRHDTQYF.

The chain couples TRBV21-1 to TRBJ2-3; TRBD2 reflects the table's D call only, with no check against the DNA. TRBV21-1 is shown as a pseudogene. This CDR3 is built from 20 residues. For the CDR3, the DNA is TGTGCCAGCAGCTTACGACTAGCGGGAGGAGGTAGGACTAGCACAGATACGCAGTATTTT. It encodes CASSLRLAGGGRTSTDTQYF.

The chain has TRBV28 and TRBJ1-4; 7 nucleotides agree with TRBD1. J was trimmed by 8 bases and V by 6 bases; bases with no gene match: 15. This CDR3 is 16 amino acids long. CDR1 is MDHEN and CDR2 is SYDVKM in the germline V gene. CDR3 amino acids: CASSRETGRIQEKLFF. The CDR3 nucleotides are TGTGCCAGCAGCCGGGAGACAGGGAGGATACAAGAAAAACTGTTTTTT.

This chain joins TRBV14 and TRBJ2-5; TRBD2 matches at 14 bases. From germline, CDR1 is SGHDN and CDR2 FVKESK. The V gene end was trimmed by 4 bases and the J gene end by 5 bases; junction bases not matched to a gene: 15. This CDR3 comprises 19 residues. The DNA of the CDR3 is TGTGCCAGCAGCCGCGCCGGACTAGCGGGGGGTAATCGGTGGGAGACCCAGTACTTC. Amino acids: CASSRAGLAGGNRWETQYF.

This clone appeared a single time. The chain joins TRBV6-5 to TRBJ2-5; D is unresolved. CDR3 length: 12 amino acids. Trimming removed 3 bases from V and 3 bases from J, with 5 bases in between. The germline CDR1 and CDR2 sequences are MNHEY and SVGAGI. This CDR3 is CASSYPKETQYF. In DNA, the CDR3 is TGTGCCAGCAGTTATCCCAAAGAGACCCAGTACTTC.

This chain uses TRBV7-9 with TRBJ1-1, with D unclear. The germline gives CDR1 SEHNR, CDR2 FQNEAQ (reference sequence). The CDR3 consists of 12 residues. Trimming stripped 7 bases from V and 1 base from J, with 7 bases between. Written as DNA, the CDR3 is TGTGCCAGCAACAATAAGAACACTGAAGCTTTCTTT. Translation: CASNNKNTEAFF.

This chain's CDR3 is CAISGAGLREQYF. The CDR3 DNA reads as TGTGCCATCAGTGGAGCGGGCTTACGAGAGCAGTACTTC. The chain is built from TRBV10-3 and TRBJ2-7; the D gene is possibly TRBD2 (6 bases). In germline, CDR1 is ENHRY, CDR2 SYGVKD. The CDR3 length is 13 residues. V gave up 4 bases and J gave up 7 bases, with 14 bases separating them.

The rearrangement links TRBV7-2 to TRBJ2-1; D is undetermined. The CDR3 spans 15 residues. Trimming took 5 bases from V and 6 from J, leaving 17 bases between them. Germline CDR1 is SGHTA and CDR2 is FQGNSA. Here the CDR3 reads CASSPRQAHSNEQFF. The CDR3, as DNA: TGTGCCAGCAGCCCCCGTCAGGCCCACAGCAATGAGCAGTTCTTC.